Here is one TCR beta chain with its context. Its antigen remains unknown. The sample belongs to a study of T cells expressing NK-cell markers. General study findings and limits: In a group of about 6 donors, dominant NKG2C+ clonotypes represented roughly 1.0-7.0% of CD8+ T cells.

Germline CDR1 reads SSHAT; CDR2 reads FNYEAQ (reference sequence). The CDR3 length is 16 residues. Production of TCR beta cDNA relied on 5'RACE template switching with UMIs. TCRdb reprocessed the 5' RACE reads; each CDR3 protein has one entry and no DNA is given. There are approximately 460,000 distinct CDR3 sequences in the sample, with about 7.1% held by the top ten. The sequence was collected from a woman between 18 and 70 years old in good health. The rearrangement uses TRBV7-7 and TRBJ2-2; no DNA is available, so the TRBD2 call from TCRdb remains unchecked. Material for sequencing was blood T cells: a sorted CD56 or NKG2C T cell subset, CD4+ or CD8+ T cells, or bulk PBMC T cells (not recorded which). CDR3 in amino acids: CASSLYGGLNTGELFF.